These 17 T cell receptor beta chains originate from one sample sequenced in a study of cytomegalovirus exposure and HLA in healthy donors. The PCR used 60 Vbeta and 13 Jbeta primers. Assay: immunoSEQ multiplex PCR; the TCRdb copy retains only in-frame clones and omits some. The repertoire holds 150,000 or so clones, with roughly 87% as singletons. Sequenced sample: PBMCs. These receptors were collected from a man aged 50 to 59 in good health and CMV-seropositive.

The CDR3 DNA reads as TGTGCCAGCAGACAGCGGGGCACCTACGAGCAGTACTTC. Residues: CASRQRGTYEQYF. The genes are TRBV28 and TRBJ2-7, with 7 bases aligning to TRBD2. The CDR3 contains 13 residues. Per the germline V gene, CDR1 is MDHEN and CDR2 is SYDVKM. With 6 bases clipped from V and 2 bases from J, the junction kept 4 bases outside the gene matches.

The chain uses TRBV6-5 and TRBJ1-3, with D perhaps TRBD1 (6 bases). The CDR3 length is 15 residues. Between the trimmed V and J ends, which lost 4 bases and 2 bases, there was a span of 12 bases. The germline V gene has CDR1 MNHEY and CDR2 SVGAGI. CDR3 amino acids: CASSFGGAAGNTIYF. In DNA, the CDR3 is TGTGCCAGCAGTTTCGGGGGGGCGGCTGGAAACACCATATATTTT.

The chain employs TRBV29-1 and TRBJ2-6; D not certain. Germline V gives CDR1 SQVTM, CDR2 ANQGSEA. The CDR3 totals 17 residues. Trimming stripped 1 base from V and 0 bases from J, with 13 bases between. The CDR3 loop is CSVEGGSDFSGANVLTF. For the CDR3, the DNA is TGCAGCGTTGAAGGAGGATCCGATTTCTCTGGGGCCAACGTCCTGACTTTC. Combining the CDR3 with reference TRBV29-1 and TRBJ2-6 gives the whole variable domain SAVISQKPSRDICQRGTSLTIQCQVDSQVTMMFWYRQQPGQSLTLIATANQGSEATYESGFVIDKFPISRPNLTFSTLTVSNMSPEDSSIYLCSVEGGSDFSGANVLTFGAGSRLTVL.

This chain links TRBV30 with TRBJ1-5; 7 positions match TRBD1. Per germline, CDR1 GTSNPN and CDR2 SVGIG (reference sequence). V shed 7 bases and J 4 bases; nucleotides not matched to a gene: 7. The length of the CDR3 is 13 residues. CDR3 sequence (DNA): TGTGCCTCCCGACAGGGCCAGAATCAGCCCCAGCATTTT. Protein product: CASRQGQNQPQHF.

The CDR3 region has the DNA TGTGCCAGCAGTTTCCGTTCGGGACACAGCACAGATACGCAGTATTTT. Translated, it gives CASSFRSGHSTDTQYF. The V gene is TRBV27, the J gene TRBJ2-3; D may be TRBD1 (6 bases). CDR3 length: 16 amino acids. CDR1 and CDR2 (germline): MNHEY, SMNVEV (reference sequence). The V end was cut by 3 bases, the J end by 0 bases, with 13 bases between.

Of note for this clone: One junction end disagrees with the germline gene, perhaps due to a read error. The chain couples TRBV5-1 to TRBJ2-3; TRBD1 aligns across 7 bases. The CDR3 covers 16 residues. Germline V CDR1 and CDR2: SGHRS, YFSETQ. The CDR3 region is CASSEFYRGGTDAQYF. The CDR3 DNA reads as TGCGCCAGCAGCGAATTTTACAGGGGTGGGACAGATGCGCAGTATTTT.

This clone has a handful of counts. The chain couples TRBV5-4 to TRBJ2-7, with D unresolved. Trimming shortened V by 3 bases and J by 3 bases, and 4 bases separated the two germline ends. From germline, CDR1 is SGHNT and CDR2 YYREEE (reference sequence). The CDR3 consists of 11 residues. The CDR3 sequence is CASSSYYEQYF. In DNA, the CDR3 is TGTGCCAGCAGCTCGTACTACGAGCAGTACTTC.

CDR3 DNA: TGTGCCAGCAGCTTAGGACAGGGGGTTCAGCCCCAGCATTTT. This sequence encodes CASSLGQGVQPQHF. The chain uses TRBV7-9 and TRBJ1-5; 9 bases agree with TRBD1. Germline lookup yields CDR1 SEHNR and CDR2 FQNEAQ (reference sequence). This CDR3 comprises 14 residues. After removal of 1 base from V and 6 bases from J, the junction contained 1 base not matched to a gene.

The V gene is TRBV28, the J gene TRBJ2-3; the match to TRBD2 covers 10 bases. V lost 6 bases to trimming and J lost 3 bases; unmatched junction nucleotides: 6. The germline V gene encodes CDR1 MDHEN and CDR2 SYDVKM. The CDR3 covers 15 residues. In DNA form, the CDR3 reads TGTGCCAGCAGGGGATTAGCGGGAGGTACAGATACGCAGTATTTT. Translation: CASRGLAGGTDTQYF.

As for this clone: This sample includes further DNA sequences coding for the same CDR3. V and J are TRBV5-1 and TRBJ2-7; TRBD1 is a possible D gene (5 bases). Germline V gene lookup returns CDR1 SGHRS and CDR2 YFSETQ. The CDR3 loop spans 15 amino acids. Trimming took off 0 bases at V and 0 bases at J, with 10 bases between the two ends. CDR3 residues: CASSLVAGSSYEQYF. The CDR3, as DNA: TGCGCCAGCAGCTTGGTGGCAGGGTCCTCCTACGAGCAGTACTTC.

The chain is built from TRBV6-5 and TRBJ1-2, with 10 nucleotides matching TRBD1. The length of the CDR3 is 12 residues. The V segment lost 10 bases and the J segment 6 bases; nucleotides outside the gene matches: 5. Germline loops: CDR1 MNHEY, CDR2 SVGAGI. The CDR3 DNA reads as TGTGCCACGGGACAGGGGACTAATGGCTACACCTTC. It translates to CATGQGTNGYTF.

The chain recombines TRBV7-9 with TRBJ2-1; 9 bases are a match to TRBD1. This CDR3 has 15 residues. Germline trimming cut 7 bases from V and 8 bases from J; bases unmatched to any gene: 12. Germline V gene data show CDR1 as SEHNR and CDR2 as FQNEAQ (reference sequence). CDR3 nucleotides: TGTGCCAGCACCTCCATTTTACAGGGGGCGGATGAGCAGTTCTTC. This gives the protein CASTSILQGADEQFF.

The V and J genes are TRBV9 and TRBJ1-1; D might be TRBD1 (5 bases). Germline-derived CDR1 and CDR2 are SGDLS and YYNGEE. V lost 1 base and J lost 4, with 11 bases in between. The CDR3 consists of 14 residues. The CDR3 reads CASSVSYGATEAFF. The CDR3 DNA is TGTGCCAGCAGCGTATCCTATGGGGCCACTGAAGCTTTCTTT.

The gene calls are TRBV30 and TRBJ2-1; 8 bases are shared with TRBD1. V shed 3 bases and J 2 bases; nucleotides not matched to a gene: 3. The CDR3 totals 14 residues. The V gene's germline CDR1 is GTSNPN and CDR2 SVGIG (reference sequence). The CDR3 DNA follows: TGTGCCTGGAGCCCGGGACAGGCCTACAATGAGCAGTTCTTC. It specifies CAWSPGQAYNEQFF.

This chain links TRBV7-9 with TRBJ2-5, with 11 bases that match TRBD1. The end of the DNA fits TRBJ2-7 better, so the J call may be wrong. Germline V gene sequence: CDR1 SEHNR, CDR2 FQNEAQ (reference sequence). This CDR3 is 16 amino acids long. CDR3 DNA sequence: TGTGCCAGCAGCTTAGCGACGGGACAGGGGGCCTACGAGCAGTACTTC. Its translation: CASSLATGQGAYEQYF.

This sequence joins TRBV29-1 and TRBJ2-1, with 12 bases aligning to TRBD2. V was pared by 7 bases and J by 8 bases, with 6 bases of the junction left unmatched. Germline loops: CDR1 SQVTM, CDR2 ANQGSEA. The CDR3 length is 13 residues. CDR3 sequence (DNA): TGCAGCGCACCTAGCGGGAGGGGGGATGAGCAGTTCTTC. Translated, it gives CSAPSGRGDEQFF.

The gene calls are TRBV12-5 and TRBJ2-1; 8 positions match TRBD1. This CDR3 contains 13 residues. Germline-derived CDR1 and CDR2 are LGHNT and FRNRAP. V gave up 5 bases and J gave up 8 bases; unmatched junction bases: 5. This chain's CDR3 is CASGPQGGYEQFF. The CDR3, as DNA: TGTGCTAGTGGTCCACAGGGGGGATATGAGCAGTTCTTC.